This T cell receptor beta chain came from a study of TIL therapy for anti-PD-1-resistant metastatic lung cancer. Concerning this clone: The sample holds other DNA sequences that translate to the same CDR3.

V lost 5 bases and J 6 bases, leaving 17 bases between the germline ends. The germline CDR1 and CDR2 sequences are SGHTA and FQGTGA. The CDR3 runs 16 residues. Indicated time point: pre-treatment sample, taken before nivolumab and TIL therapy. Sequencing used immunoSEQ v3. Some clones are missing from TCRdb's copy, which holds only in-frame ones; the method was immunoSEQ multiplex PCR. The sample lists fewer than 65,000 clones, 81% occurring once. This clonotype originated in a person between 25 and 80 years old with non-small cell lung cancer. This material consisted of blood, taken at baseline. V and J are TRBV7-3 and TRBJ1-6, with a possible D match to TRBD1 (5 bases). The CDR3 bases are TGTGCCAGCAGCCAGGGCCAAGGGACGGTTAATTCACCCCTCCACTTT. Its translation is CASSQGQGTVNSPLHF.